The 27 T cell receptor beta chains given below trace back to one sample, sequenced in a study of blood T cell repertoires in COVID-19. This table comes from immunoSEQ multiplex PCR, and its TCRdb copy is limited to in-frame clones, with some not included. Of a few hundred thousand clones listed, roughly 86% are singletons. Sequenced material: peripheral blood. The source of these receptors is a woman aged 55-69 years with COVID-19, enrolled during active disease.

The rearrangement uses TRBV3-1 (or the pseudogene TRBV3-2) and TRBJ2-1; D perhaps matches TRBD1 (6 bases). CDR1 LGHDT and CDR2 YNNKEL come from the germline V gene (reference sequence). Deletions cut 3 bases from V and 4 bases from J, with 10 bases between. This CDR3 is 14 amino acids long. The CDR3 region is CASSHAGDYNEQFF. The CDR3 nucleotides are TGTGCCAGCAGCCATGCAGGGGATTACAATGAGCAGTTCTTC.

This clone was seen only once. The chain recombines TRBV3-1 (or the pseudogene TRBV3-2) with TRBJ2-2, with D maybe TRBD2 (5 bases). The V end was cut by 2 bases, the J end by 6 bases, with 13 bases between. The V gene's germline CDR1 is LGHDT and CDR2 YNNKEL (reference sequence). The CDR3 spans 15 residues. CDR3 coding DNA: TGTGCCAGCAGCCAATCGGGGTCATGGTCCGGGGAGCTGTTTTTT. This gives the protein CASSQSGSWSGELFF.

This clone has at least ten counts. Here the CDR3 DNA reads TGTGCCACCAGGACAGGGACCGGCTACGAGCAGTACTTC. Protein sequence: CATRTGTGYEQYF. The chain joins TRBV24-1 to TRBJ2-7, with 7 bases fitting TRBD1. Germline assignment: CDR1 KGHDR and CDR2 SFDVKD. V shed 7 bases, J shed 3 bases, and the junction held 5 bases outside the gene matches. The CDR3 length is 13 residues.

This chain uses TRBV10-3 with TRBJ1-5, with 7 bases identical to TRBD1. The V segment lost 5 bases and the J segment 5 bases; nucleotides outside the gene matches: 6. The CDR3 covers 14 residues. Germline-derived CDR1 and CDR2 are ENHRY and SYGVKD. The CDR3 sequence is CAISRQGWDQPQHF. In DNA, the CDR3 is TGTGCCATCAGTAGACAGGGTTGGGATCAGCCCCAGCATTTT.

The chain carries TRBV7-3 and TRBJ2-5, with D possibly being TRBD1 (6 bases). The CDR3 consists of 14 residues. The V end lost 2 bases, the J end lost 4 bases, and 11 bases lay between the germline ends. Germline V gene data show CDR1 as SGHTA and CDR2 as FQGTGA. CDR3 region: CASSLYRESETQYF. The CDR3 bases are TGTGCCAGCAGCTTATACAGGGAGTCAGAGACCCAGTACTTC.

This chain connects TRBV29-1 to TRBJ1-2; 7 nucleotides match TRBD1. The CDR3 totals 14 residues. Trimming at V came to 7 bases and at J to 0 bases, leaving 8 bases not matched to a gene. The germline V gene encodes CDR1 SQVTM and CDR2 ANQGSEA. The CDR3 DNA follows: TGCAGCGCGGGTGGGGACAGAGCTAACTATGGCTACACCTTC. Encoded protein: CSAGGDRANYGYTF.

The chain recombines TRBV6-5 with TRBJ2-7; 11 bases align to TRBD2. This CDR3 has 14 amino acids. Trimming took 7 bases from V and 3 from J; bases not matched to a gene: 5. Germline V gene lookup returns CDR1 MNHEY and CDR2 SVGAGI. The CDR3 DNA follows: TGTGCCAGCAACGGGGGACTAGCGGTCTACGAGCAGTACTTC. Its translation: CASNGGLAVYEQYF.

This chain links TRBV7-8 with TRBJ2-7; D uncertain. V lost 1 base and J 5 bases, leaving 12 bases between the germline ends. This CDR3 spans 14 amino acids. Germline values: CDR1 SGHVS, CDR2 FQNEAQ. CDR3 amino acids: CASSLGEIGDEQYF. CDR3 DNA sequence: TGTGCCAGCAGCTTAGGTGAGATCGGAGACGAGCAGTACTTC.

In its sample, this clone was seen a few times. This rearrangement joins TRBV21-1 to TRBJ1-6; the DNA was not used to check the table's D call, TRBD1. TRBV21-1 is tagged as a pseudogene. CDR3 length equals 16 residues. The CDR3 is CASSKDGQGYNSPLHF. CDR3 bases: TGTGCCAGCAGCAAAGACGGACAGGGGTATAATTCACCCCTCCACTTT.

This chain links TRBV7-9 with TRBJ1-5; D is perhaps TRBD1 (5 bases). Per the germline V gene, CDR1 is SEHNR and CDR2 is FQNEAQ (reference sequence). There are 12 residues in the CDR3. Trimming took 11 bases from V and 0 from J, leaving 8 bases between them. CDR3 sequence: CAGGNSNQPQHF. Here the CDR3 DNA reads TGTGCCGGGGGGAATAGCAATCAGCCCCAGCATTTT.

CDR3 DNA: TGTGCCAGCAGTGGGGGACAGGGGCCTGGAAACACCATATATTTT. This gives the protein CASSGGQGPGNTIYF. The J gene is TRBJ1-3, the V gene TRBV28; 10 bases are shared with TRBD1. This CDR3 is 15 amino acids long. J was trimmed by 2 bases and V by 5 bases; bases with no gene match: 3. The germline CDR1 and CDR2 sequences are MDHEN and SYDVKM.

This rearrangement joins TRBV5-1 to TRBJ1-1; a possible D gene is TRBD1 (6 bases). Germline V gene sequence: CDR1 SGHRS, CDR2 YFSETQ. The CDR3 extends over 14 amino acids. V was shortened by 4 bases and J by 4 bases, with 14 bases between the two germline ends. CDR3 in amino acids: CASSLGGGLTEAFF. The CDR3 region has the DNA TGCGCCAGCAGCCTCGGCGGGGGGCTCACTGAAGCTTTCTTT.

The chain uses TRBV2 and TRBJ2-5, with D perhaps TRBD2 (6 bases). The CDR3 is made up of 15 amino acids. With 6 bases removed from V and 5 bases from J, the gap between germline ends came to 19 bases. CDR1 is SNHLY and CDR2 is FYNNEI in the germline V gene. The CDR3 is CASRTQSGVRETQYF. Here the CDR3 DNA reads TGTGCCAGCAGGACACAGTCGGGGGTGAGGGAGACCCAGTACTTC.

The gene calls are TRBV28 and TRBJ1-2; unclear D gene. The CDR3 contains 19 residues. Trimming removed 6 bases from V and 2 bases from J, with 28 bases in between. Germline-derived CDR1 and CDR2 are MDHEN and SYDVKM. CDR3 in amino acids: CASSTLGRRNIIKNYGYTF. The CDR3, as DNA: TGTGCCAGCAGCACCCTGGGCCGACGGAATATTATAAAGAACTATGGCTACACCTTC.

The chain carries TRBV7-8 and TRBJ1-5; TRBD1 might be the D (6 bases). V was cut by 1 base and J by 5 bases, with 12 bases left in between. Germline V gene data show CDR1 as SGHVS and CDR2 as FQNEAQ. CDR3 length: 15 residues. CDR3 in amino acids: CASSLVWGRHQPQHF. CDR3 nucleotides: TGTGCCAGCAGCTTAGTTTGGGGGCGGCATCAGCCCCAGCATTTT.

The rearrangement links TRBV9 to TRBJ2-1, with 8 bases lining up with TRBD2. The CDR3 is 17 amino acids. CDR1 is SGDLS and CDR2 is YYNGEE in the germline V gene. V shed 4 bases, J shed 0 bases, and the junction held 9 bases outside the gene matches. The chain's CDR3 is CASSPRGGRNSYNEQFF. As DNA, the CDR3 is TGTGCCAGCAGCCCTAGGGGCGGGAGGAACTCCTACAATGAGCAGTTCTTC.

V gene TRBV30 combines with J gene TRBJ1-3; D is perhaps TRBD1 (6 bases). The CDR3 covers 14 residues. Germline CDR1 GTSNPN, CDR2 SVGIG (reference sequence). V lost 0 bases to trimming and J lost 3 bases, with 9 bases between them. The CDR3 coding sequence is TGTGCCTGGAGTGTAGGGGGTGATGGAAACACCATATATTTT. Residues: CAWSVGGDGNTIYF.

This clone occurred a few times. The rearrangement uses TRBV19 and TRBJ1-4; the D gene is possibly TRBD1 (6 bases). CDR3 length: 15 residues. CDR1 is LNHDA and CDR2 is SQIVND in the germline V gene (reference sequence). V was clipped by 8 bases and J by 12 bases, with 25 bases between them. The CDR3: CASSYHRAGWMELFF. The CDR3 nucleotides read TGTGCCAGTTCCTACCACAGGGCAGGGTGGATGGAACTGTTTTTT.

The chain recombines TRBV6-5 with TRBJ2-4; D ambiguous. There are 13 residues in the CDR3. Between the trimmed V and J ends, which lost 6 bases and 6 bases, there was a span of 12 bases. Germline assignment: CDR1 MNHEY and CDR2 SVGAGI. Written as DNA, the CDR3 is TGTGCCAGCAGCCGAGAGCCGGGAAACATTCAGTACTTC. Translation gives CASSREPGNIQYF.

This clone showed up just a few times. The V call is TRBV11-2, the J call TRBJ2-5, with 10 bases aligning to TRBD1. In germline, CDR1 is SGHAT, CDR2 FQNNGV. The V and J ends lost 5 bases and 5 bases, in that order; junction bases with no gene match: 8. The CDR3 runs 15 residues. This CDR3 is CASSLVTGGRETQYF. The CDR3 DNA reads TGTGCCAGCAGCCTCGTGACAGGGGGCAGGGAGACCCAGTACTTC.

V usage is TRBV7-2 and J usage is TRBJ1-1; 9 bases agree with TRBD1. V was clipped by 5 bases and J by 1 base; unmatched bases: 2. The CDR3 spans 14 residues. Germline V gene sequence: CDR1 SGHTA, CDR2 FQGNSA. The CDR3 here is CASSPGQGNTEAFF. The CDR3 DNA reads as TGTGCCAGCAGCCCGGGACAGGGGAACACTGAAGCTTTCTTT.

This sequence joins TRBV9 and TRBJ2-1; TRBD2 aligns across 9 bases. The junction had 13 bases not matched to a gene; V was cut back by 2 bases and J by 13 bases. This CDR3 is built from 15 residues. Per germline, CDR1 SGDLS and CDR2 YYNGEE. The CDR3 region has the DNA TGTGCCAGCAGCGTCGGAACTAGCGGGCCGTTTCGACAGTTCTTC. This encodes CASSVGTSGPFRQFF.

V and J are TRBV11-2 and TRBJ2-1, with a weak D call TRBD2 (6 bases). This CDR3 comprises 16 residues. Germline CDR1 reads SGHAT; CDR2 reads FQNNGV. V was clipped by 5 bases and J by 2 bases, with 16 bases between them. CDR3 coding DNA: TGTGCCAGCAGCGTACTTAGCGGAACTACCTACAATGAGCAGTTCTTC. It encodes CASSVLSGTTYNEQFF. The whole variable domain, remainder taken from reference TRBV11-2 and TRBJ2-1, is EAGVAQSPRYKIIEKRQSVAFWCNPISGHATLYWYQQILGQGPKLLIQFQNNGVVDDSQLPKDRFSAERLKGVDSTLKIQPAKLEDSAVYLCASSVLSGTTYNEQFFGPGTRLTVL.

J is TRBJ2-1 and V is TRBV5-4; possible D gene TRBD1, 6 bases. CDR1 is SGHNT, CDR2 YYREEE, per germline (reference sequence). CDR3 size: 15 residues. Between the trimmed V and J ends, which lost 4 bases and 0 bases, there was a span of 11 bases. CDR3 DNA: TGTGCCAGCAGCGGCAGGGGTAGCTCCTACAATGAGCAGTTCTTC. Translating gives CASSGRGSSYNEQFF.

V and J are TRBV29-1 and TRBJ2-2, with TRBD1 identical over 8 bases. Trimming at V came to 6 bases and at J to 5 bases, leaving 8 bases not matched to a gene. The CDR3 is 14 amino acids. CDR1 is SQVTM, CDR2 ANQGSEA, per germline. This CDR3 is CSVDRGAGTGELFF. CDR3 nucleotides: TGCAGCGTCGACAGGGGCGCGGGGACCGGGGAGCTGTTTTTT.

The chain combines TRBV9 with TRBJ2-2, with no clear D. Trimming removed 0 bases at V and 6 bases at J, with 12 bases between. CDR1 is SGDLS, CDR2 YYNGEE, per germline. This CDR3 region has 15 residues. The CDR3 region is CASSVAGGYAGELFF. CDR3 nucleotide sequence: TGTGCCAGCAGCGTAGCGGGTGGTTACGCCGGGGAGCTGTTTTTT.

This rearrangement joins TRBV5-1 to TRBJ2-7; 9 bases line up with TRBD1. The germline gives CDR1 SGHRS, CDR2 YFSETQ. The CDR3 has 15 amino acids. V dropped 0 bases and J dropped 5; count of bases not matched to a gene: 6. CDR3 nucleotides: TGCGCCAGCAGCTTGGTGGGACAGGGTTTTGACGAGCAGTACTTC. Translation: CASSLVGQGFDEQYF. Combining the CDR3 with reference TRBV5-1 and TRBJ2-7 gives the whole variable domain KAGVTQTPRYLIKTRGQQVTLSCSPISGHRSVSWYQQTPGQGLQFLFEYFSETQRNKGNFPGRFSGRQFSNSRSEMNVSTLELGDSALYLCASSLVGQGFDEQYFGPGTRLTVT.